This T cell receptor beta chain emerged from a study of CD8 T cell repertoires and HIV-1 epitope variants (dated by TCRdb to about 2020). Regarding the research as a whole: Twenty-five peptides representing autologous and known Gag and Nef epitope variants were each used to stimulate T cells in separate culture wells. Among the control conditions were a peptide pool of CMV, EBV and flu, the Ebola AY9 epitope serving as a negative control, and a well with no peptide. Tested epitopes included three Gag epitope families and Nef HW9 and YT9. T cells were enriched using the EasySep Human T Cell Enrichment Kit and then co-cultured with an equal number of autologous T cell-negative cells acting as antigen-presenting cells. For approximately 11 days the cultures were kept in IMDM with gentamicin, and on days 3 and 7 half of the media was changed with IL-2, IL-7 and IL-15 added. An aliquot of 1M T cells was saved as an uncultured baseline condition, separate from the roughly 83 T cell cultures. A total of about 80 T cell cultures were run, with each culture condition performed in triplicate except for one peptide, which was performed in duplicate.

The EasySep Human CD8+ T Cell Enrichment Kit was used on day 10 to isolate CD8+ T cells from every culture. Sequencing of TCR beta CDR3 regions was done on the immunoSEQ platform at survey depth. The QIAamp DNA micro kit was used to extract genomic DNA from every cultured and uncultured CD8+ T cell population. Under the source paper's analysis protocol: Any sample with under 5,000 productive reads was excluded, and this exclusion removed about 6% of the roughly 80 cultures stimulated with HIV peptides. Sequences were trimmed to CDR3 by a MANAFEST web app, and nonproductive sequences, CDR3s under 5 amino acids, and sequences not starting with C or ending with F/W were removed. For a clonotype to count as antigen-specific, the clonotype had to expand relative to the no-peptide control in at least 2 of 3 replicates at FDR 0.01, and only within one epitope family. A specific clonotype also had to show a frequency at least fivefold higher than in wells stimulated with peptides from other epitope families. TCRdb provides this immuneACCESS table in a form limited to in-frame rearrangements. Some clones are lacking; in checked studies, under half of them reflect an unresolved V gene, and why the rest are absent is not known. That table gives V, J and clone size, and the DNA gave D and trimming. In all, the sample holds some 5,900 clones, and around 66% of those were seen once. The top ten clones comprise about 45% of the sample.

As concerns this clone: Its antigen is not yet known. No much larger clone is present one base from it, and per-base qualities are unavailable.

Overall study results and their limits: The assay could identify only TCR beta chains and pointed to proliferation in response to antigen, not to T cell function or cytokine profile. Eight to ten antigen-specific TCR beta clonotypes were identified, and six of them appeared cross-reactive for autologous or known escape epitope variants. The Nef KF9 family was recognized by five clonotypes and the HW9 family by one, and no responses to the TAALDMSHF plasma variant were observed.

V loses 1 base of germline sequence and J loses 7 bases, and the interval between the two ends is 14 bases. The germline V gene encodes CDR1 SGHDN and CDR2 FVKESK. Inclusive of the bounding cysteine and phenylalanine, the CDR3 is 15 residues long. Just CDR3 DNA is preserved here, 45 bases in frame from base 1. This chain is built from TRBV14 and TRBJ2-1, with the identity of the D gene unclear. This TCR derives from a male donor with HIV. The material sequenced was cultured CD8+ T cells derived from PBMCs. The DNA is as follows: TGTGCCAGCAGCCAAGCCCGGTGGGTAGTAAATGAGCAGTTCTTC. It translates as CASSQARWVVNEQFF.